The 30 T cell receptor beta chains listed next were all sequenced from one sample in a study of post-analysis software for immune sequencing data. Study findings and constraints: Controls had lower frequencies than patients of five TRBV segments, which included TRBV5-6, TRBV5-1 and TRBV20-1.

Antigens of these TCRs are unknown. Unique molecular identifiers were carried by the TCR beta cDNA libraries. TCRdb redid the calling of the PCR reads with MiXCR, one entry per CDR3 protein. The profile shows 750,000 to 900,000 distinct CDR3 sequences, just over 45% of them singletons. Material: blood. All receptors come from a girl aged 5-17 years with multiple sclerosis.

The rearrangement joins TRBV6-6 to TRBJ2-1; D remains unclear. CDR3 length equals 13 residues. Germline lookup yields CDR1 MNHNY and CDR2 SVGAGI (reference sequence). V was pared by 2 bases and J by 5 bases, with 7 bases between. The CDR3 spells CASSYRTNNEQFF. The CDR3 DNA is TGTGCCAGCAGTTACCGGACCAACAATGAGCAGTTCTTC.

The chain uses TRBV20-1 and TRBJ2-4, with 9 bases identical to TRBD2. Germline V CDR1 and CDR2: DFQATT, SNEGSKA (reference sequence). V shed 3 bases and J 4 bases; nucleotides not matched to a gene: 4. CDR3 size: 14 residues. The CDR3 coding sequence is TGCAGTGCTAGTAGGCTAGCGGGAAAAAACATTCAGTACTTC. It specifies CSASRLAGKNIQYF.

This clonotype was observed a handful of times. The chain carries TRBV9 and TRBJ2-7; D may be TRBD2 (6 bases). Trimming removed 3 bases from V and 3 bases from J, with 16 bases in between. Germline V CDR1 and CDR2: SGDLS, YYNGEE. The CDR3 consists of 15 residues. CDR3 residues: CASSARDLGDYEQYF. The CDR3, as DNA: TGTGCCAGCAGCGCCCGGGACTTGGGGGACTACGAGCAGTACTTC.

The CDR3 coding sequence is TGCAGTGCTAGAGGGTCCAGTCTGACAGGTGTGAGGGCCAAAAACATTCAGTACTTC. Translated, it gives CSARGSSLTGVRAKNIQYF. This chain uses TRBV20-1 with TRBJ2-4; TRBD1 is a possible D gene (6 bases). The CDR3 consists of 19 residues. Looked up from germline, CDR1 is DFQATT and CDR2 is SNEGSKA (reference sequence). V lost 1 base and J 1 base, leaving 23 bases between the germline ends.

The chain links TRBV3-1 to TRBJ2-1; 9 bases map to TRBD2. J was trimmed by 6 bases and V by 0 bases; bases with no gene match: 9. CDR3 size: 17 residues. The germline CDR1 and CDR2 sequences are LGHDT and YNNKEL (reference sequence). The CDR3 spells CASSQEGGAGGRNEQFF. Here the CDR3 DNA reads TGTGCCAGCAGCCAAGAGGGCGGAGCGGGAGGCCGCAATGAGCAGTTCTTC.

The chain joins TRBV27 to TRBJ2-1; D gene uncertain. Per germline, CDR1 MNHEY and CDR2 SMNVEV (reference sequence). The V end lost 5 bases, the J end lost 7 bases, and 9 bases lay between the germline ends. The CDR3 is 12 residues long. DNA of the CDR3: TGTGCCAGCAGTGCCGTACGTAATGAGCAGTTCTTC. Its protein is CASSAVRNEQFF.

This clonotype has more than one count but fewer than ten. The rearrangement joins TRBV29-1 to TRBJ2-1; perhaps TRBD2 as D (5 bases). Trimming cost V 5 bases and J 0 bases, with 14 bases left between them. CDR3 length equals 15 residues. The germline CDR1 and CDR2 sequences are SQVTM and ANQGSEA. The CDR3 is CSVSFSGNSYNEQFF. As DNA, the CDR3 is TGCAGCGTTTCTTTTTCCGGGAACTCCTACAATGAGCAGTTCTTC.

The chain couples TRBV6-2 or TRBV6-3 to TRBJ2-4; the D is unclear. CDR3 length equals 16 residues. V lost 0 bases, J lost 5 bases, and 14 bases lay in between. Germline V CDR1 and CDR2: MNHEY, SVGEGT. The CDR3: CASSYSGLGLENIQYF. The CDR3, as DNA: TGTGCCAGCAGTTACTCGGGGTTGGGCCTTGAAAACATTCAGTACTTC.

Only a few counts were recorded for this clonotype. The chain joins TRBV5-5 to TRBJ1-2; weak D call: TRBD1 (5 bases). This CDR3 region has 14 residues. The V gene's germline CDR1 is SGHKS and CDR2 YYEKEE (reference sequence). The V and J ends lost 1 base and 5 bases respectively, with 12 bases between them. CDR3 DNA: TGTGCCAGCAGCTTGAGTGCGAGACAGTATGGCTACACCTTC. Its translation is CASSLSARQYGYTF.

The V gene is TRBV28, the J gene TRBJ2-3; TRBD1 agrees at 9 bases. Looked up from germline, CDR1 is MDHEN and CDR2 is SYDVKM. CDR3 length: 17 amino acids. J was trimmed by 0 bases and V by 4 bases; bases with no gene match: 8. This chain's CDR3 is CASSSGQGRRSTDTQYF. The CDR3 region has the DNA TGTGCCAGCAGTTCGGGACAGGGAAGGCGCAGCACAGATACGCAGTATTTT.

J is TRBJ1-5 and V is TRBV12-3 or TRBV12-4; weak D call: TRBD1 (5 bases). The CDR3 has 15 amino acids. V lost 5 bases and J 3 bases, leaving 14 bases between the germline ends. The CDR3 nucleotides are TGTGCCAGCAGTGCATCCTCAGGGATCAATCAGCCCCAGCATTTT. It encodes CASSASSGINQPQHF.

The rearrangement joins TRBV2 to TRBJ1-5, with a weak D call TRBD1 (6 bases). There are 14 residues in the CDR3. Trimming removed 7 bases from V and 7 bases from J, with 17 bases in between. Germline loops: CDR1 SNHLY, CDR2 FYNNEI. The CDR3: CASKEGGDWQPQHF. DNA of the CDR3: TGTGCCAGCAAGGAAGGGGGGGATTGGCAGCCCCAGCATTTT.

The J gene is TRBJ2-5, the V gene TRBV4-3; 14 nucleotides align to TRBD2. The closer fit of TRBJ2-7 to the DNA end suggests the J call may be wrong. This CDR3 region has 17 residues. The germline V gene has CDR1 LGHNA and CDR2 YSLEER. The CDR3 nucleotides read TGCGCCAGCAGCCTCGGGACTAGCGGGAGTGCACGGTACGAGCAGTACTTC. This codes for CASSLGTSGSARYEQYF.

This clonotype was seen just once. This chain links TRBV7-2 with TRBJ1-2; D not resolved. The V and J ends lost 1 base and 7 bases respectively, with 13 bases between them. The V gene's germline CDR1 is SGHTA and CDR2 FQGNSA. The length of the CDR3 is 14 residues. The CDR3 DNA reads as TGTGCCAGCAGCTTAGGGTCCTCGTTGAGTGGCTACACCTTC. Its protein product is CASSLGSSLSGYTF. Full variable domain (remainder filled in from reference TRBV7-2 and TRBJ1-2): GAGVSQSPSNKVTEKGKDVELRCDPISGHTALYWYRQSLGQGLEFLIYFQGNSAPDKSGLPSDRFSAERTGGSVSTLTIQRTQQEDSAVYLCASSLGSSLSGYTFGSGTRLTVV.

The J gene is TRBJ1-2, the V gene TRBV6-5; no definite D call. From germline, CDR1 is MNHEY and CDR2 SVGAGI. V lost 6 bases and J lost 4, with 12 bases in between. The CDR3 runs to 13 residues. In nucleotides, the CDR3 is TGTGCCAGCAGGGCGGAGGTTGCCTATGGCTACACCTTC. Protein sequence: CASRAEVAYGYTF.

The table lists this clonotype with a few counts. The chain recombines TRBV27 with TRBJ2-1, with D uncertain. Deletions cut 8 bases from V and 8 bases from J, with 22 bases between. The CDR3 runs 15 residues. The germline V gene encodes CDR1 MNHEY and CDR2 SMNVEV (reference sequence). As DNA, the CDR3 is TGTGCCAGCGCGACTGCTATAGTTGGGTTGCATGAGCAGTTCTTC. Protein product: CASATAIVGLHEQFF.

The chain recombines TRBV11-3 with TRBJ2-7; no clear D gene. The CDR3 totals 17 residues. V lost 5 bases and J 2 bases, leaving 22 bases between the germline ends. Germline lookup yields CDR1 SGHNT and CDR2 YENEEA. CDR3 residues: CASSRALGPPQTYEQYF. CDR3 bases: TGTGCCAGCAGCCGGGCTCTTGGGCCGCCGCAGACCTACGAGCAGTACTTC.

The V and J genes are TRBV9 and TRBJ2-1, with 14 bases identical to TRBD2. Per the germline V gene, CDR1 is SGDLS and CDR2 is YYNGEE. This CDR3 is built from 18 residues. The V segment lost 3 bases and the J segment 1 base; nucleotides outside the gene matches: 6. CDR3 DNA: TGTGCCAGCAGCGATGGACTAGCGGGAGGAGAATCCTACAATGAGCAGTTCTTC. It specifies CASSDGLAGGESYNEQFF.

The V gene is TRBV12-3 or TRBV12-4, the J gene TRBJ1-1; possible D gene TRBD1, 5 bases. This CDR3 has 16 residues. The V and J ends lost 1 base and 3 bases respectively, with 15 bases between them. CDR3 amino acids: CASSLGSGPRDTEAFF. As DNA, the CDR3 is TGTGCCAGCAGTTTAGGGTCGGGTCCCAGGGACACTGAAGCTTTCTTT.

V is TRBV6-1 and J is TRBJ2-3; 11 bases are a match to TRBD2. The V and J ends lost 2 bases and 3 bases, in that order; junction bases with no gene match: 16. The V gene's germline CDR1 is MNHNS and CDR2 SASEGT. CDR3 length: 20 amino acids. The CDR3 coding sequence is TGTGCCAGCAGTGAATGGGCTAGCGGGAGGTCCGTGCCACGTACAGATACGCAGTATTTT. This translates into CASSEWASGRSVPRTDTQYF.

Concerning this clonotype itself: A junction boundary mismatches the germline segment, possibly from a read error. The gene calls are TRBV5-5 and TRBJ2-3; 8 bases map to TRBD1. The CDR3 is 16 residues long. Germline V CDR1 and CDR2: SGHKS, YYEKEE (reference sequence). CDR3 in DNA: TGTGCCGGCAGCCCGGACAGGGTCATGTTCGGAGATACGCAGTATTTT. It translates to CAGSPDRVMFGDTQYF.

The rearrangement joins TRBV4-1 to TRBJ1-2; TRBD1 is a possible D gene (5 bases). Germline CDR1 MGHRA, CDR2 YSYEKL. The CDR3 is 14 residues long. The germline V and J ends were trimmed by 0 bases and 8 bases, with 13 bases remaining between them. The CDR3 DNA is TGCGCCAGCAGCCAAGACAGACAGATAGGGGGCTACACCTTC. Its protein product is CASSQDRQIGGYTF.

This sequence joins TRBV12-3 or TRBV12-4 and TRBJ1-1; D call uncertain. The CDR3 is 13 amino acids. V was pared by 8 bases and J by 8 bases, with 18 bases between. The CDR3 bases are TGTGCCAGCGCCGGGCATCAGGTGAGCGAAGCTTTCTTT. Protein product: CASAGHQVSEAFF.

The chain uses TRBV5-5 and TRBJ1-4; no clear D. CDR1 SGHKS and CDR2 YYEKEE come from the germline V gene (reference sequence). With 4 bases removed from V and 8 bases from J, the gap between germline ends came to 3 bases. The CDR3 contains 10 residues. CDR3 residues: CASSPEKLFF. CDR3 DNA: TGTGCCAGCAGCCCCGAAAAACTGTTTTTT.

The chain recombines TRBV10-3 with TRBJ1-5, with D hard to call. CDR1 is ENHRY, CDR2 SYGVKD, per germline. The CDR3 runs to 14 residues. The ends were cut back, 6 bases at V and 3 bases at J, with 12 bases in the middle. The CDR3 DNA reads as TGTGCCATCAGGGAGGATAGCACCAATCAGCCCCAGCATTTT. This codes for CAIREDSTNQPQHF.

The chain uses TRBV7-3 and TRBJ2-3; tentative D call: TRBD2 (6 bases). The V end lost 4 bases, the J end lost 4 bases, and 18 bases lay between the germline ends. The CDR3 totals 16 residues. The germline CDR1 and CDR2 sequences are SGHTA and FQGTGA. DNA of the CDR3: TGTGCCAGCAGCTCGATTAGCGGAGCCGGTGCAGATACGCAGTATTTT. Translation gives CASSSISGAGADTQYF. The full variable domain, in which reference TRBV7-3 and TRBJ2-3 provide the parts outside the CDR3, is GAGVSQTPSNKVTEKGKYVELRCDPISGHTALYWYRQSLGQGPEFLIYFQGTGAADDSGLPNDRFFAVRPEGSVSTLKIQRTERGDSAVYLCASSSISGAGADTQYFGPGTRLTVL.

The gene calls are TRBV30 and TRBJ1-2; no firm D call. Germline V gene data show CDR1 as GTSNPN and CDR2 as SVGIG (reference sequence). The V and J ends lost 2 bases and 7 bases respectively, with 11 bases between them. The CDR3 runs 12 residues. This chain's CDR3 is CAWSTSLGGYTF. The CDR3 DNA reads as TGTGCCTGGAGTACAAGCTTAGGTGGCTACACCTTC.

Comments on this clonotype: The junction departs from the called germline gene at one end, perhaps through a read error. V usage is TRBV6-1 and J usage is TRBJ2-7; perhaps TRBD1 as D (5 bases). This CDR3 comprises 14 residues. Germline values: CDR1 MNHNS, CDR2 SASEGT. CDR3 protein: CASREAPDRYEQYF. The CDR3 nucleotides read TGTGCCAGCAGGGAAGCCCCAGACAGATACGAGCAGTACTTC.

In its sample, this clonotype was seen a few times. J is TRBJ2-1 and V is TRBV4-2, with D possibly being TRBD1 or TRBD2 (7 bases each). V lost 4 bases, J lost 13 bases, and 26 bases lay in between. The length of the CDR3 is 16 residues. Germline V lookup: CDR1 LGHNA, CDR2 YNFKEQ. The DNA of the CDR3 is TGTGCCAGCAGCCCCCAGACGGACAGGCCCGGGGGGACCCAGTTCTTC. Its translation is CASSPQTDRPGGTQFF.

A few counts support this clonotype. V usage is TRBV6-6 and J usage is TRBJ2-7, with TRBD1 matching 9 bases. This CDR3 region has 14 residues. Germline V CDR1 and CDR2: MNHNY, SVGAGI (reference sequence). The trim removed 6 bases at V and 4 bases at J, leaving 7 bases unmatched. CDR3 residues: CASRGTGFAYEQYF. In nucleotides, the CDR3 is TGTGCCAGCAGAGGGACAGGGTTTGCTTACGAGCAGTACTTC.